A selection of T cell receptor beta chains follows, all from one sample in a study of blood T cell repertoires in COVID-19. Clones were read by immunoSEQ multiplex PCR, and TCRdb kept only the in-frame ones, dropping some. The top ten hold around 40% of the sample, which has about 35,000 clones, 82% seen once. Sequencing input: peripheral blood. All receptors derive from a man older than 75 with active or convalescent COVID-19. The CDR3 runs from the conserved cysteine through the conserved F or W. D genes are given only for firm matches.

TRBV18	TRBD1	TRBJ1-6	CASSPEQGAESPLHF
TRBV6-2/TRBV6-3	-	TRBJ1-5	CASSYLVGAQHF
TRBV10-3	TRBD2	TRBJ2-1	CAISDSGSLNEQFF
TRBV11-3	-	TRBJ2-2	CASGSGNTGELFF
TRBV28	TRBD1	TRBJ1-5	CASSGQGYQPQHF
TRBV9	TRBD1	TRBJ2-1	CASSGGTGVGDEQFF
TRBV19	TRBD2	TRBJ2-5	CASSIYGRETQYF
TRBV6-5	-	TRBJ2-1	CASSYNIGSPSNEQFF
TRBV18	-	TRBJ2-6	CASSPTKGRAGANVLTF
TRBV6-5	TRBD1	TRBJ1-5	CASRMDRRFQPQHF
TRBV28	-	TRBJ1-1	CASSLREWDTEAFF
TRBV28	TRBD1	TRBJ2-7	CASTPGGTGDYEQYF
TRBV13	-	TRBJ2-1	CASSPPGGRSYNEQFF
TRBV28	TRBD2	TRBJ2-5	CASSIAGARQETQYF
TRBV28	TRBD1	TRBJ1-2	CATPGQGSYGYTF
TRBV11-2	TRBD2	TRBJ2-1	CASSLSGSYNEQFF
TRBV7-2	-	TRBJ1-3	CASSPFDPRASGNTIYF